One T cell receptor (beta chain) is described in this entry. The CDR3 extends over 15 amino acids. Germline loops: CDR1 MNHEY, CDR2 SMNVEV (reference sequence). The ends lost 7 bases at V and 10 bases at J; junction bases unmatched: 13. This sample stems from a study of blood T cell repertoires in COVID-19. About the research overall: The United States, Italy and Spain supplied acute and convalescent COVID-19 samples. T cells, B-cell-depleted T cells, or PBMCs provided the cDNA or gDNA that served as material.

Authors' analysis steps: Amplification of reference gene primers was used by the study to estimate nucleated cell counts. Generated by immunoSEQ multiplex PCR, the TCRdb table keeps only in-frame clones and is missing some. V, J and clone size are those of that table, while D and trimming were read from the DNA. The sample holds about 34,000 clones, around 77% seen once. The V and J genes are TRBV27 and TRBJ1-6, with 7 bases fitting TRBD1. The source of this sequence is a human donor in a cohort sampled during active COVID-19. Sequenced: peripheral blood. In nucleotides, the CDR3 is TGTGCCAGCACCCGGGGAACAGGGGTAGAATCACCCCTCCACTTT. Its protein is CASTRGTGVESPLHF.